Below, 25 T cell receptor beta chains from the same sample are listed, as sequenced in a study of cytomegalovirus exposure and HLA in healthy donors (dated by TCRdb to 2016 to 2017). The library was prepared using the immunoSEQ multiplex PCR assay. The multiplex PCR relied on a mix of 60 forward primers for TCR Vbeta segments and 13 reverse primers for TCR Jbeta segments. TCRdb took this table from immuneACCESS and kept in-frame rearrangements with V and J called. Such tables lack part of the clones; where checked against another copy, unresolved V genes explain under half of the gap, and the rest is unexplained. The table of this sample itemizes some 130,000 clones. Approximately 1.5% of the sample belongs to the ten largest clones. Input material: PBMCs. The receptor source for this set is a woman aged 40 to 55 in good health and CMV-seronegative.

The genes are TRBV27 and TRBJ1-1, with unresolved D. CDR3 length equals 13 residues. V lost 8 bases to trimming and J lost 4 bases, with 14 bases between them. Germline CDR1 MNHEY, CDR2 SMNVEV (reference sequence). The DNA of the CDR3 is TGTGCCAGCGTACCTAACCGGGGCACTGAAGCTTTCTTT. It yields the protein CASVPNRGTEAFF.

V and J are TRBV27 and TRBJ1-1, with D tentatively TRBD1 (6 bases). V shed 5 bases and J shed 1 base, with 11 bases lying between them. Germline assignment: CDR1 MNHEY and CDR2 SMNVEV (reference sequence). The CDR3 loop spans 14 amino acids. CDR3 residues: CASSPGQPNTEAFF. In DNA form, the CDR3 reads TGTGCCAGCAGTCCCGGACAGCCGAACACTGAAGCTTTCTTT.

This chain uses TRBV5-3 with TRBJ1-5; D is undetermined. TRBV5-3 is reported as an ORF; its role is uncertain. The CDR3 has 16 residues. Trimming left V 0 bases short and J 0 bases short, with 10 bases between. This CDR3 is CARSLVDTYSNQPQHF. The DNA for the CDR3 is TGTGCCAGAAGCTTGGTTGACACTTATAGCAATCAGCCCCAGCATTTT.

V and J are TRBV7-3 and TRBJ2-5; weak D call: TRBD2 (5 bases). The V gene's germline CDR1 is SGHTA and CDR2 FQGTGA. Between the trimmed V and J ends, which lost 5 bases and 5 bases, there was a span of 12 bases. The CDR3 totals 13 residues. CDR3 residues: CASSPREGETQYF. The CDR3 DNA reads TGTGCCAGCAGCCCCCGTGAGGGCGAGACCCAGTACTTC. The full variable domain, completed using reference TRBV7-3 and TRBJ2-5, is GAGVSQTPSNKVTEKGKYVELRCDPISGHTALYWYRQSLGQGPEFLIYFQGTGAADDSGLPNDRFFAVRPEGSVSTLKIQRTERGDSAVYLCASSPREGETQYFGPGTRLLVL.

V usage is TRBV19 and J usage is TRBJ2-4; D gene uncertain. Looked up from germline, CDR1 is LNHDA and CDR2 is SQIVND (reference sequence). This CDR3 comprises 14 residues. V gave up 3 bases and J gave up 4 bases, with 10 bases separating them. The CDR3 reads CASSMVGEKNIQYF. The CDR3 DNA reads TGTGCCAGTAGTATGGTCGGAGAGAAAAACATTCAGTACTTC.

V is TRBV21-1 and J is TRBJ2-1; the table's D call, TRBD1, was not checked against the DNA. TRBV21-1 is given as a pseudogene. This CDR3 is built from 16 residues. This CDR3 reads CASGSPGQATYNEQFF. For the CDR3, the DNA is TGTGCCAGCGGCAGTCCGGGACAGGCGACATACAATGAGCAGTTCTTC.

The CDR3 reads CASSGGPGLYEQYF. The CDR3 bases are TGTGCCAGCAGCGGTGGCCCGGGACTATACGAGCAGTACTTC. V gene TRBV7-9 combines with J gene TRBJ2-7; 7 bases agree with TRBD2. Germline V gene data show CDR1 as SEHNR and CDR2 as FQNEAQ (reference sequence). CDR3 size: 14 residues. Trimming removed 5 bases from V and 4 bases from J; junction bases left unmatched: 8.

The chain joins TRBV7-2 to TRBJ1-2; 11 bases line up with TRBD1. Germline V lookup: CDR1 SGHTA, CDR2 FQGNSA. The CDR3 is 14 amino acids. After removal of 3 bases from V and 8 bases from J, the junction contained 5 bases not matched to a gene. CDR3 loop: CASSLGQGVRGYTF. CDR3 bases: TGTGCCAGCAGCTTGGGACAGGGGGTAAGGGGCTACACCTTC.

The CDR3 reads CASRRGTGGAYEQYV. In nucleotides, the CDR3 is TGTGCCAGCAGGAGGGGGACAGGGGGCGCCTACGAGCAGTACGTC. The chain couples TRBV2 to TRBJ2-7; 12 nucleotides agree with TRBD1. With V trimmed by 6 bases and J by 2 bases, 5 bases remained unmatched. The germline V gene has CDR1 SNHLY and CDR2 FYNNEI. The CDR3 spans 15 residues.

V usage is TRBV5-3 and J usage is TRBJ1-2; D is perhaps TRBD1 (6 bases). TRBV5-3 falls under the ORF class, with uncertain function. Trimming cost V 0 bases and J 3 bases, with 12 bases left between them. The CDR3 consists of 15 residues. The CDR3 region is CARSLEQGRDYGYTF. CDR3 sequence (DNA): TGTGCCAGAAGCTTGGAACAGGGAAGGGACTATGGCTACACCTTC.

The rearrangement joins TRBV2 to TRBJ1-5, with a tentative D call TRBD1 (6 bases). V lost 3 bases and J lost 5, with 14 bases in between. The germline V gene encodes CDR1 SNHLY and CDR2 FYNNEI. This CDR3 has 15 amino acids. CDR3 bases: TGTGCCAGCAGTGAGGAACGGGGGGCCGATCAGCCCCAGCATTTT. Translating gives CASSEERGADQPQHF.

CDR3: CSVDTNRGSGGYTF. The CDR3 DNA follows: TGCAGCGTTGATACGAACAGGGGATCGGGAGGCTACACCTTC. V and J are TRBV29-1 and TRBJ1-2, with 7 bases fitting TRBD1. The CDR3 has 14 amino acids. Germline trimming cut 3 bases from V and 8 bases from J; bases unmatched to any gene: 12. Germline values: CDR1 SQVTM, CDR2 ANQGSEA.

The chain combines TRBV27 with TRBJ2-7; TRBD1 matches 9 bases. Germline V CDR1 and CDR2: MNHEY, SMNVEV (reference sequence). The CDR3 contains 14 residues. The junction had 10 bases not matched to a gene; V was cut back by 8 bases and J by 5 bases. The CDR3, as DNA: TGTGCCAGCGGCAGGACAGGGGCGGTGGACGAGCAGTACTTC. Amino acids: CASGRTGAVDEQYF.

This chain connects TRBV5-5 to TRBJ1-1; D remains ambiguous. V was clipped by 1 base and J by 3 bases, with 13 bases between them. This CDR3 has 15 residues. Germline V gene data show CDR1 as SGHKS and CDR2 as YYEKEE (reference sequence). The CDR3 DNA sequence: TGTGCCAGCAGCTTGTCTGCTCAGGATCACACTGAAGCTTTCTTT. This translates into CASSLSAQDHTEAFF.

The chain joins TRBV6-1 to TRBJ2-5, with D perhaps matching TRBD2 (7 bases). The CDR3 length is 15 residues. Germline CDR1 is MNHNS and CDR2 is SASEGT. The V gene lost 6 bases and the J gene lost 5 bases, with 19 bases spanning the gap. DNA of the CDR3: TGTGCCAGCAGACCCTCACAGGGAGGGAGGGAGACCCAGTACTTC. Amino acid sequence: CASRPSQGGRETQYF.

V is TRBV7-2 and J is TRBJ1-1, with D maybe TRBD1 (6 bases). V shed 1 base and J shed 4 bases, with 16 bases lying between them. The CDR3 totals 16 residues. The germline V gene has CDR1 SGHTA and CDR2 FQGNSA. The CDR3 bases are TGTGCCAGCAGCTTAGAGGTCAGGGGCTTCGGCACTGAAGCTTTCTTT. Protein sequence: CASSLEVRGFGTEAFF.

The V and J genes are TRBV27 and TRBJ1-1; 7 nucleotides match TRBD1. CDR1 is MNHEY and CDR2 is SMNVEV in the germline V gene (reference sequence). The CDR3 is made up of 14 amino acids. The J segment lost 7 bases and the V segment lost 3 bases, leaving 8 bases of the junction unmatched. As DNA, the CDR3 is TGTGCCAGCAGTTTTGGGCAGGGGGTGAATGAAGCTTTCTTT. This codes for CASSFGQGVNEAFF.

The gene calls are TRBV28 and TRBJ1-2; 9 bases are shared with TRBD1. The V segment lost 6 bases and the J segment 4 bases; nucleotides outside the gene matches: 6. The germline V gene encodes CDR1 MDHEN and CDR2 SYDVKM. The CDR3 spans 14 residues. CDR3 residues: CASRRTGGAYGYTF. The CDR3 DNA follows: TGTGCCAGCAGGCGTACAGGGGGCGCCTATGGCTACACCTTC.

The V call is TRBV4-3, the J call TRBJ1-1, with D unclear. This CDR3 is 15 amino acids long. Germline lookup yields CDR1 LGHNA and CDR2 YSLEER. V was cut by 0 bases and J by 3 bases, with 11 bases left in between. The DNA of the CDR3 is TGCGCCAGCAGCCAAGAGGAGGGAATGGACACTGAAGCTTTCTTT. Protein sequence: CASSQEEGMDTEAFF.

V usage is TRBV9 and J usage is TRBJ2-2; D might be TRBD2 (6 bases). The V gene's germline CDR1 is SGDLS and CDR2 YYNGEE. Trimming shortened V by 4 bases and J by 7 bases, and 17 bases separated the two germline ends. This CDR3 has 15 amino acids. CDR3 sequence (DNA): TGTGCCAGCAGCCCCCGCGGAGGGGAGGTCGGGGAGCTGTTTTTT. Its translation: CASSPRGGEVGELFF.

This sequence joins TRBV10-3 and TRBJ1-5, with D uncertain. The V and J ends lost 5 bases and 0 bases respectively, with 5 bases between them. This CDR3 region has 13 residues. Germline CDR1 ENHRY, CDR2 SYGVKD. The CDR3 loop reads CAISPLSNQPQHF. The CDR3 bases are TGTGCCATCAGTCCCCTTAGCAATCAGCCCCAGCATTTT.

The chain couples TRBV7-2 to TRBJ1-5; D uncertain. This CDR3 contains 14 residues. V gave up 3 bases and J gave up 3 bases, with 9 bases separating them. Germline lookup yields CDR1 SGHTA and CDR2 FQGNSA. The CDR3: CASSFRVLNQPQHF. The CDR3 DNA reads as TGTGCCAGCAGCTTCCGGGTCCTCAATCAGCCCCAGCATTTT.

The chain combines TRBV7-9 with TRBJ1-2; possible D gene TRBD1, 5 bases. The CDR3 extends over 13 amino acids. From germline, CDR1 is SEHNR and CDR2 FQNEAQ (reference sequence). Trimming cost V 8 bases and J 8 bases, with 18 bases left between them. The CDR3 DNA sequence: TGTGCCAGCCCTGGGGCCGGGGGGAACGGCTACACCTTC. Residues: CASPGAGGNGYTF.

The rearrangement joins TRBV5-1 to TRBJ2-7; maybe TRBD2 (5 bases). The germline gives CDR1 SGHRS, CDR2 YFSETQ. There are 12 residues in the CDR3. Trimming took 5 bases from V and 1 from J, leaving 7 bases between them. The CDR3 sequence is CASRRDSYEQYF. As DNA, the CDR3 is TGCGCCAGCAGGAGGGATTCCTACGAGCAGTACTTC.

With respect to this clone: The junction does not match germline at one end; this may be a read error. This chain joins TRBV4-3 and TRBJ1-2, with 10 bases fitting TRBD1. In germline, CDR1 is LGHNA, CDR2 YSLEER. CDR3 length equals 16 residues. The CDR3 reads CASRQVAGQGMYGYTF. The DNA of the CDR3 is TGCGCCAGCAGGCAAGTAGCGGGACAGGGGATGTATGGCTACACCTTC.